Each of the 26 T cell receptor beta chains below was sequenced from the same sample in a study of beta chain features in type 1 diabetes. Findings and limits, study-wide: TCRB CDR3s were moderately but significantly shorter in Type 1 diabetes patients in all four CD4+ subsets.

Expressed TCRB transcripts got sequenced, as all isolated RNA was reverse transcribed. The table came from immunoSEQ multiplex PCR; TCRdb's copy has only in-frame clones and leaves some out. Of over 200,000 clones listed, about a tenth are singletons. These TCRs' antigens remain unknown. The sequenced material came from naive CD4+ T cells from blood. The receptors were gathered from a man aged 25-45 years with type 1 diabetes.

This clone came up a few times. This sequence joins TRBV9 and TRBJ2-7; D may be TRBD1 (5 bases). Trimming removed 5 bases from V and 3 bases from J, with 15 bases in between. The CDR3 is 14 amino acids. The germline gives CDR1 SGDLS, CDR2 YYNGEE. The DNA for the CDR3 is TGTGCCAGCAGACTAAGGCAGGGAATCTACGAGCAGTACTTC. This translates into CASRLRQGIYEQYF.

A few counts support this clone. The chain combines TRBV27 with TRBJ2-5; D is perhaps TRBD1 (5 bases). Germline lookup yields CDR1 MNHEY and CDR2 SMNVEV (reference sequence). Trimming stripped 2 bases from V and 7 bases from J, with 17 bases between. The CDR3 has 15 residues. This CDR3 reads CASSLASPTRGTQYF. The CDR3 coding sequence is TGTGCCAGCAGTTTAGCCTCTCCTACAAGGGGGACCCAGTACTTC.

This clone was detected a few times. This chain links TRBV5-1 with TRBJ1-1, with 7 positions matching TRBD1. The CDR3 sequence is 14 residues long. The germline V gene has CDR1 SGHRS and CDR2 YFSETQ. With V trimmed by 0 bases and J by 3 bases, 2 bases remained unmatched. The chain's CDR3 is CASSLGQGHTEAFF. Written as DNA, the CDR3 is TGCGCCAGCAGCTTGGGACAGGGCCACACTGAAGCTTTCTTT.

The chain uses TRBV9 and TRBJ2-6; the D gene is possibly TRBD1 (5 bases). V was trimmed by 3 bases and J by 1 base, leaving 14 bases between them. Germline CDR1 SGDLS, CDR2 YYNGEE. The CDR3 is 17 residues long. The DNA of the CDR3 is TGTGCCAGCAGCGCACAGGCTCATTGGTCTGGGGCCAACGTCCTGACTTTC. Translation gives CASSAQAHWSGANVLTF.

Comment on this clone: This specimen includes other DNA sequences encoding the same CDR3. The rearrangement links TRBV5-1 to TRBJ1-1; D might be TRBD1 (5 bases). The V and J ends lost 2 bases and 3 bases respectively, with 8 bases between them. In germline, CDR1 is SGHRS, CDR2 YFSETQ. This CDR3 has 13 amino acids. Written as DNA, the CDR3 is TGCGCCAGCAGCTTAACGGGGGACACTGAAGCTTTCTTT. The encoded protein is CASSLTGDTEAFF.

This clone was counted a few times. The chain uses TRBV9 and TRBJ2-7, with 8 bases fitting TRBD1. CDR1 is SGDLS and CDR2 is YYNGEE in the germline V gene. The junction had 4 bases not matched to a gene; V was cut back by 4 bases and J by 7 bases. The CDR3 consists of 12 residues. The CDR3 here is CASSIQGGEQYF. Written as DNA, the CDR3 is TGTGCCAGCAGCATACAGGGGGGAGAGCAGTACTTC.

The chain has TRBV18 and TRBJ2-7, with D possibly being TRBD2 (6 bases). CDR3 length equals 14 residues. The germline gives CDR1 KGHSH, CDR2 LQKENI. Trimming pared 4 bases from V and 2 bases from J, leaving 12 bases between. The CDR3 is CASSHGRQTYEQYF. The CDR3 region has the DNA TGTGCCAGCTCACATGGGAGGCAGACCTACGAGCAGTACTTC.

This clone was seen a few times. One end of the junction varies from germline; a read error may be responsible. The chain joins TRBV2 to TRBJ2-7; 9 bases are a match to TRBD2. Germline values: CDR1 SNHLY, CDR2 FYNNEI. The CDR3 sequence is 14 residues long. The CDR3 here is CASTEALAGPLGYF. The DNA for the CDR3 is TGTGCCAGCACTGAAGCACTAGCGGGCCCCTTGGGCTACTTC.

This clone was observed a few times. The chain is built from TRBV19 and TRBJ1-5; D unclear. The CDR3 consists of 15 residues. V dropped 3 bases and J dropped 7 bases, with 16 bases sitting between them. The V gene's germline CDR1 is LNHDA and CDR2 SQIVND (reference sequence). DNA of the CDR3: TGTGCCAGTAGTATCGGGTTCGCGCCTGGACAGCCCCAGCATTTT. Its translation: CASSIGFAPGQPQHF.

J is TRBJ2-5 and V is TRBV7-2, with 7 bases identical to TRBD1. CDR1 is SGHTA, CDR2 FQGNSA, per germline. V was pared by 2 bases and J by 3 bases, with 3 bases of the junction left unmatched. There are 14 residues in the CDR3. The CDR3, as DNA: TGTGCCAGCAGCTTAAGCACAGGGGAAGAGACCCAGTACTTC. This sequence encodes CASSLSTGEETQYF.

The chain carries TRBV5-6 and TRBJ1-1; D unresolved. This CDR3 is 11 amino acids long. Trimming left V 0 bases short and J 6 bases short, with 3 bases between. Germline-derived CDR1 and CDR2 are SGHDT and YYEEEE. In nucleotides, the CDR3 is TGTGCCAGCAGCTTGGTCGCTGAAGCTTTCTTT. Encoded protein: CASSLVAEAFF.

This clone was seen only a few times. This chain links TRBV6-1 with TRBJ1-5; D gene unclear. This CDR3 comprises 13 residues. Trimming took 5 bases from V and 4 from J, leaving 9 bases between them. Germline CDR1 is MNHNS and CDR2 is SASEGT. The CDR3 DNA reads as TGTGCCAGCAGTTCCCAGGAAAATCAGCCCCAGCATTTT. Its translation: CASSSQENQPQHF.

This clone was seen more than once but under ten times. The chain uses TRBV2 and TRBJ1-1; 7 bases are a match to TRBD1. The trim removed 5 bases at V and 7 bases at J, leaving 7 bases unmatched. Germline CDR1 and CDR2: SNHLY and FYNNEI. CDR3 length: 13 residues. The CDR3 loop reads CASSLPGDSEAFF. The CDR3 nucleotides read TGTGCCAGCAGTCTCCCTGGGGACAGTGAAGCTTTCTTT.

As DNA, the CDR3 is TGTGCCAGCAGTGAAGCGCAACCGGGAAGGAAGCAGTTCTTC. Its translation: CASSEAQPGRKQFF. The rearrangement uses TRBV6-1 and TRBJ2-1; TRBD2 might be the D (5 bases). This CDR3 region has 14 residues. The germline gives CDR1 MNHNS, CDR2 SASEGT. The V end lost 0 bases, the J end lost 11 bases, and 14 bases lay between the germline ends.

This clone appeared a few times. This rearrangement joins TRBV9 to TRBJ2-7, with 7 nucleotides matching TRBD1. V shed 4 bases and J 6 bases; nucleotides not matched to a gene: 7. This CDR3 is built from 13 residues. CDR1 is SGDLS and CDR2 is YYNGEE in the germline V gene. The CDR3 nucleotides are TGTGCCAGCAGCCCTAGACAGGGTCGCGAGCAGTACTTC. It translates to CASSPRQGREQYF.

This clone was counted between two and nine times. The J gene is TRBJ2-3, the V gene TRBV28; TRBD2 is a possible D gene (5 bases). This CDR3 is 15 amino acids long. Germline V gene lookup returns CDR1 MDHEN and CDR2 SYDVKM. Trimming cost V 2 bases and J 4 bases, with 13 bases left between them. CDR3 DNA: TGTGCCAGCAGTTTAAGAGGGAGCAGCGCAGATACGCAGTATTTT. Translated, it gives CASSLRGSSADTQYF.

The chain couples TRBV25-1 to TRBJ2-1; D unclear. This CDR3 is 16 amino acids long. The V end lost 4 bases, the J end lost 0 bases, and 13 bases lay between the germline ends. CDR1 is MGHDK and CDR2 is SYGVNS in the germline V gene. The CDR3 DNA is TGTGCCAGCAGTGGCTCGGGTCCCGGCTCCTACAATGAGCAGTTCTTC. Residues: CASSGSGPGSYNEQFF.

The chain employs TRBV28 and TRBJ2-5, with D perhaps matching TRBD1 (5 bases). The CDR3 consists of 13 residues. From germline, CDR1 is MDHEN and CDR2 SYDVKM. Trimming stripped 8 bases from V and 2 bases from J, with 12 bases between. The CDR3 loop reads CASAGGAQETQYF. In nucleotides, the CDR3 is TGTGCCAGCGCCGGTGGGGCACAAGAGACCCAGTACTTC.

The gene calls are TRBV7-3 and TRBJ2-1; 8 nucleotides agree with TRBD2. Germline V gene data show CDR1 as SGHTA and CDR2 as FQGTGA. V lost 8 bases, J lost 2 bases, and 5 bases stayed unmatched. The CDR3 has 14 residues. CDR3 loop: CASARGGTYNEQFF. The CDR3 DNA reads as TGTGCCAGCGCCCGGGGGGGCACCTACAATGAGCAGTTCTTC.

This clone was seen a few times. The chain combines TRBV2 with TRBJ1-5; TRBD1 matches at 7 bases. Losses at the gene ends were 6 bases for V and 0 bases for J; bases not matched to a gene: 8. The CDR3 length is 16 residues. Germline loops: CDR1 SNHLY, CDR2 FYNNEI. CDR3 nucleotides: TGTGCCAGCAGCCTTTGGCCAGGGGGTAGCAATCAGCCCCAGCATTTT. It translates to CASSLWPGGSNQPQHF. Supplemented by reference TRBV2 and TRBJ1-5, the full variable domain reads EPEVTQTPSHQVTQMGQEVILRCVPISNHLYFYWYRQILGQKVEFLVSFYNNEISEKSEIFDDQFSVERPDGSNFTLKIRSTKLEDSAMYFCASSLWPGGSNQPQHFGDGTRLSIL.

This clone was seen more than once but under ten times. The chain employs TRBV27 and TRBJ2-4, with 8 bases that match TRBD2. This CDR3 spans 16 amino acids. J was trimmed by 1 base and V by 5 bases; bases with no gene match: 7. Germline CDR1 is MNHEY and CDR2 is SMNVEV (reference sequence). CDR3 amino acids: CASSPGLASAKNIQYF. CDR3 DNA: TGTGCCAGCAGTCCAGGACTAGCCTCGGCCAAAAACATTCAGTACTTC.

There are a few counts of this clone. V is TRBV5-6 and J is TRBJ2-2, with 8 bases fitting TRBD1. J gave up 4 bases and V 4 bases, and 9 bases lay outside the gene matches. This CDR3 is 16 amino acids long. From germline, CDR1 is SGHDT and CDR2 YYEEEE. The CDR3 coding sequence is TGTGCCAGCAGCCCCCCCAACAGGGGGAGCACCGGGGAGCTGTTTTTT. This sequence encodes CASSPPNRGSTGELFF.

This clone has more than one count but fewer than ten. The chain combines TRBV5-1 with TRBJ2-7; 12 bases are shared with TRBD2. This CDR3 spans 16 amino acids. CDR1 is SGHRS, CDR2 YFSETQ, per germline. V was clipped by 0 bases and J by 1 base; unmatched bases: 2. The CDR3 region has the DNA TGCGCCAGCAGCTTGGAGGGGACTAGCGGGTCCTACGAGCAGTACTTC. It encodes CASSLEGTSGSYEQYF.

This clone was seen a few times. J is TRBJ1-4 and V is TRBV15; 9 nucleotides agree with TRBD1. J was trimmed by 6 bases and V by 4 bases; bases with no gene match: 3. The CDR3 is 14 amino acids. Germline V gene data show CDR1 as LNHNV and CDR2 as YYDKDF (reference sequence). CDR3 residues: CATSKGQGDEKLFF. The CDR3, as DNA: TGTGCCACCAGCAAGGGACAGGGAGATGAAAAACTGTTTTTT. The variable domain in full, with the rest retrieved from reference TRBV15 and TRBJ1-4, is DAMVIQNPRYQVTQFGKPVTLSCSQTLNHNVMYWYQQKSSQAPKLLFHYYDKDFNNEADTPDNFQSRRPNTSFCFLDIRSPGLGDTAMYLCATSKGQGDEKLFFGSGTQLSVL.

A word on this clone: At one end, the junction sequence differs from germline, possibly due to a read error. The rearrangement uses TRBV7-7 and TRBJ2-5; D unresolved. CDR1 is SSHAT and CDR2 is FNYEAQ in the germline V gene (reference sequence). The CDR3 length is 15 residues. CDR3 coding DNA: TGTGCTAGCAGCTCCCTAGTAGATTCTCGGGAGACCCAGTACTTC. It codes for CASSSLVDSRETQYF. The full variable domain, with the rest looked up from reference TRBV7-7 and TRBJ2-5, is GAGVSQSPRYKVTKRGQDVTLRCDPISSHATLYWYQQALGQGPEFLTYFNYEAQPDKSGLPSDRFSAERPEGSISTLTIQRTEQRDSAMYRCASSSLVDSRETQYFGPGTRLLVL.

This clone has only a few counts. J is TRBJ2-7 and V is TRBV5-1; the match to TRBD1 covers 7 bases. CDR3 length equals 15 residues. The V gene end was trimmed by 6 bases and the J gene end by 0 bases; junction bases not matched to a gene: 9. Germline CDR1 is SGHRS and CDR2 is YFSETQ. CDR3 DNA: TGCGCCAGCAAGCCACAGGGGCAAAGCTCCTACGAGCAGTACTTC. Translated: CASKPQGQSSYEQYF.